This TCR beta chain originates from a study of cytotoxic CD8 clonotypes in ibrutinib-treated CLL. Whole-study findings and limits: Patients had baseline clonality above age-matched healthy donors, and this clonality moved with circulating CD8+ T-cell counts. Sampling times differed between sustained-remission and progressing patients.

From cryopreserved PBMCs came about 2 micrograms of genomic DNA used for TCR beta libraries. As for this clone: What it binds is not known.

Sequencing was performed with immunoSEQ multiplex PCR; in TCRdb, only in-frame clones are kept and a portion is missing. The data show approximately 160,000 clones, approximately 91% seen once. The ends were cut back, 1 base at V and 0 bases at J, with 13 bases in the middle. From germline, CDR1 is MDHEN and CDR2 SYDVKM. The CDR3 contains 16 residues. The sample consisted of PBMCs, taken at disease progression, from a patient treated with ibrutinib. This TCR derives from a human donor with chronic lymphocytic leukemia. J is TRBJ2-7 and V is TRBV28; D perhaps matches TRBD1 (6 bases). CDR3 nucleotides: TGTGCCAGCAGTTTATTCCGGAGCAGGGGCTCCTACGAGCAGTACTTC. It yields the protein CASSLFRSRGSYEQYF. Supplemented by reference TRBV28 and TRBJ2-7, the full variable domain reads DVKVTQSSRYLVKRTGEKVFLECVQDMDHENMFWYRQDPGLGLRLIYFSYDVKMKEKGDIPEGYSVSREKKERFSLILESASTNQTSMYLCASSLFRSRGSYEQYFGPGTRLTVT.